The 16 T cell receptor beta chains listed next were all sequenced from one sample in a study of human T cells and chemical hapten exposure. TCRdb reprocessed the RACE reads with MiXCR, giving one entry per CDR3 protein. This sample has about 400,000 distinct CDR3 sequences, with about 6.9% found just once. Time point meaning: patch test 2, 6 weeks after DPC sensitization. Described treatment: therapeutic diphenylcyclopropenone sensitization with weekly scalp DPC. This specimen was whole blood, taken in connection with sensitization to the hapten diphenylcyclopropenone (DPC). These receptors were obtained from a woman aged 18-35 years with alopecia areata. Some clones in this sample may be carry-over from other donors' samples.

In nucleotides, the CDR3 is TGTGCCAGCAGTCTTAACTCGGCGGGGGGGCATACAGATACGCAGTATTTT. Its translation: CASSLNSAGGHTDTQYF. The J gene is TRBJ2-3, the V gene TRBV6-1; 9 positions agree with TRBD2. The V segment lost 5 bases and the J segment 3 bases; nucleotides outside the gene matches: 12. The CDR3 totals 17 residues. Germline CDR1 MNHNS, CDR2 SASEGT.

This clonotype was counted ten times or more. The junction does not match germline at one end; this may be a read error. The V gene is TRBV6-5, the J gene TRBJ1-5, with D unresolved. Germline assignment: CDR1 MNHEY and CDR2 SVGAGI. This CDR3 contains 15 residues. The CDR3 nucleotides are TGTGCCAGCAGCTCTGACCCGACTCTCAATCGGCCCCAGCATTTT. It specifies CASSSDPTLNRPQHF.

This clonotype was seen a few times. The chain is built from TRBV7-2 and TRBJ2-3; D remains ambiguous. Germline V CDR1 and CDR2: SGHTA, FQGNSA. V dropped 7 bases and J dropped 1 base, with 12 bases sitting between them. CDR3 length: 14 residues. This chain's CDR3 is CASNEEIGTDTQYF. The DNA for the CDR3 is TGTGCCAGCAACGAGGAAATCGGCACAGATACGCAGTATTTT. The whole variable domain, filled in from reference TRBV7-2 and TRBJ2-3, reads GAGVSQSPSNKVTEKGKDVELRCDPISGHTALYWYRQSLGQGLEFLIYFQGNSAPDKSGLPSDRFSAERTGGSVSTLTIQRTQQEDSAVYLCASNEEIGTDTQYFGPGTRLTVL.

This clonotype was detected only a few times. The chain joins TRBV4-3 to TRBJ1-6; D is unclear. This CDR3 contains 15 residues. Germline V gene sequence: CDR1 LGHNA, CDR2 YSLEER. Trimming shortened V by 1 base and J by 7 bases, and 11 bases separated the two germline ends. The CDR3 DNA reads TGCGCCAGCAGCCAAGTTATAGGGCCCAATTCACCCCTCCACTTT. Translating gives CASSQVIGPNSPLHF.

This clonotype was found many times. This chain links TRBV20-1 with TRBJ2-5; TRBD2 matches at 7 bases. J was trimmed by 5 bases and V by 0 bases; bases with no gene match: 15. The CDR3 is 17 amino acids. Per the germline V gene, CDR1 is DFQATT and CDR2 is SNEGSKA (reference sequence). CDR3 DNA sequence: TGCAGTGCTAGAGATTTCCGACTAGCTGGGATTTTGGAGACCCAGTACTTC. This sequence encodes CSARDFRLAGILETQYF.

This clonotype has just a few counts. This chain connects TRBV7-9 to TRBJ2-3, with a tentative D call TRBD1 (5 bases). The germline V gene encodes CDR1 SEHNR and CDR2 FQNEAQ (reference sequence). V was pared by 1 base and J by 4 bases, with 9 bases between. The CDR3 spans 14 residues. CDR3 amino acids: CASSLGGIADTQYF. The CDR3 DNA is TGTGCCAGCAGCTTAGGGGGCATCGCAGATACGCAGTATTTT.

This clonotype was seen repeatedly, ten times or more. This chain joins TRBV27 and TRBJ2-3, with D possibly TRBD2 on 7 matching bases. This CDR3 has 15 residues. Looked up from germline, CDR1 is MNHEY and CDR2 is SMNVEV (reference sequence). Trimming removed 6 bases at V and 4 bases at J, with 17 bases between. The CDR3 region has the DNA TGTGCCAGCAGCCGTAGGGGGGGCGGGCCAGATACGCAGTATTTT. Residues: CASSRRGGGPDTQYF.

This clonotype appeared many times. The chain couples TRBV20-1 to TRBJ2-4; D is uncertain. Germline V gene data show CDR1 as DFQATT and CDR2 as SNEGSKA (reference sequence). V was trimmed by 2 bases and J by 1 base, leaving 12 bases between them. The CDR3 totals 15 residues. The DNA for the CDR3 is TGCAGTGCTAGAAATGCGGCCATGGCCAAAAACATTCAGTACTTC. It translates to CSARNAAMAKNIQYF.

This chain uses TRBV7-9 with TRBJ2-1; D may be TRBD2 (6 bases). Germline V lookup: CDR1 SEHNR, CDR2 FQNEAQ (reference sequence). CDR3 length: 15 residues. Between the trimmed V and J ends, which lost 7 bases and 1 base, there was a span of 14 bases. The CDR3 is CASTERRGSYNEQFF. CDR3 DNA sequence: TGTGCCAGCACCGAGCGGCGGGGATCCTACAATGAGCAGTTCTTC.

This CDR3 is CSASRSSGGEQYF. Here the CDR3 DNA reads TGCAGTGCTAGTAGGTCCTCAGGGGGAGAGCAGTACTTC. The V gene is TRBV20-1, the J gene TRBJ2-7, with 7 bases matching TRBD1. V lost 3 bases, J lost 7 bases, and 9 bases stayed unmatched. The CDR3 totals 13 residues. Per the germline V gene, CDR1 is DFQATT and CDR2 is SNEGSKA (reference sequence).

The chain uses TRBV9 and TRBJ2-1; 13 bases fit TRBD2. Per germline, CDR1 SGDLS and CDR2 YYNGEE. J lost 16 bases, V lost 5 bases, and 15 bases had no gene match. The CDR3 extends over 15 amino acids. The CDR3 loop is CASRSGTSGDNGVFF. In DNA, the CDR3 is TGTGCCAGCAGATCCGGGACTAGCGGGGACAATGGGGTTTTCTTC.

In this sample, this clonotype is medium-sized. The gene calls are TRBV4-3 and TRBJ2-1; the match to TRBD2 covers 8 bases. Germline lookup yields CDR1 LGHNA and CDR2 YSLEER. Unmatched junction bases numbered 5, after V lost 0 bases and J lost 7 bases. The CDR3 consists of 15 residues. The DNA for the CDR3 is TGCGCCAGCAGCCAAGATAACGGGGGGGCGAATGAGCAGTTCTTC. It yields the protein CASSQDNGGANEQFF.

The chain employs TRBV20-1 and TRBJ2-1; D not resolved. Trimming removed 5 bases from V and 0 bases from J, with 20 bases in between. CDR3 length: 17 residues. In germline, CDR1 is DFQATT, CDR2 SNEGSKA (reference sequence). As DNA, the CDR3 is TGCAGTGCTTCCTTAGCCTTAGGGCTTAGCTCCTACAATGAGCAGTTCTTC. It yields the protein CSASLALGLSSYNEQFF.

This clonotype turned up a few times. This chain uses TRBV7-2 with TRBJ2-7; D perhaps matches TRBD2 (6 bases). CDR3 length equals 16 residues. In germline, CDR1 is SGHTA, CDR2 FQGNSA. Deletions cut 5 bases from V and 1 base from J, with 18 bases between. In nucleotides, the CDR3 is TGTGCCAGCAGCCCTAGGGCGGGAAGTCAATCCTACGAGCAGTACTTC. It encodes CASSPRAGSQSYEQYF.

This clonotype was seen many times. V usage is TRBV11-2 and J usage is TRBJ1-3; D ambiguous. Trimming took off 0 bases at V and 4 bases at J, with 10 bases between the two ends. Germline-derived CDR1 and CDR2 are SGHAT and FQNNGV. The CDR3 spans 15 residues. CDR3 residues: CASSLEIQLGNTIYF. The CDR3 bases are TGTGCCAGCAGCTTAGAGATACAGCTCGGAAACACCATATATTTT.

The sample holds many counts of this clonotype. The chain's CDR3 is CASSPLQGHGNIQYF. The DNA for the CDR3 is TGCGCCAGCAGCCCGCTGCAGGGGCATGGAAACATTCAGTACTTC. The chain links TRBV5-1 to TRBJ2-4; D is possibly TRBD1 (6 bases). The CDR3 length is 15 residues. Trimming removed 4 bases from V and 6 bases from J, with 17 bases in between. Per the germline V gene, CDR1 is SGHRS and CDR2 is YFSETQ.